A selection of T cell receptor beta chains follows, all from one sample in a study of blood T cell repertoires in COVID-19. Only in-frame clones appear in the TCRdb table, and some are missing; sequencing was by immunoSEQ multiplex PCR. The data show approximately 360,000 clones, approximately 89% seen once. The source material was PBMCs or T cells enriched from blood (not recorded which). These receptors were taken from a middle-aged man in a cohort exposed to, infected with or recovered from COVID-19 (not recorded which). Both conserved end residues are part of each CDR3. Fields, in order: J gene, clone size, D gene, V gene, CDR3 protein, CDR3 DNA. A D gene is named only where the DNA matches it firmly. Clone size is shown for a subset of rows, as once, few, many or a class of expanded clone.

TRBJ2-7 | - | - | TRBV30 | CAWSQTSRGHEQYF | TGTGCCTGGAGTCAGACCTCCAGGGGCCACGAGCAGTACTTC
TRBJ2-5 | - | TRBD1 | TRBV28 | CASSPWTGKQETQYF | TGTGCCAGCAGTCCCTGGACAGGGAAACAAGAGACCCAGTACTTC
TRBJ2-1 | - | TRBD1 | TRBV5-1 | CASSLDGQGYNEQFF | TGCGCCAGCAGCTTGGATGGACAGGGCTACAATGAGCAGTTCTTC
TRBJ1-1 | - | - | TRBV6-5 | CASRTAVNTEAFF | TGTGCCAGCAGGACCGCGGTAAACACTGAAGCTTTCTTT
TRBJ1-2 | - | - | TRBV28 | CASSPPAGGYTF | TGTGCCAGCAGTCCCCCGGCGGGGGGCTACACCTTC
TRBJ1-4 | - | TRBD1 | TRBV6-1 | CAISEAGTGDEKLFF | TGTGCCATCAGTGAAGCCGGGACAGGTGACGAAAAACTGTTTTTT
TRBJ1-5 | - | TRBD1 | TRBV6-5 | CASKKDRAPNQPQHF | TGTGCCAGCAAAAAAGACAGGGCCCCCAATCAGCCCCAGCATTTT
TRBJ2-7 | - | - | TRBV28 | CASSPYWAEQYF | TGTGCCAGCAGTCCCTACTGGGCCGAGCAGTACTTC
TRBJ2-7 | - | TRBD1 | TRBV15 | CATSEQQGAYEQYF | TGTGCCACCTCTGAGCAACAGGGGGCGTACGAGCAGTACTTC
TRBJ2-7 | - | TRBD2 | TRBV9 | CASSSGGGEQYF | TGTGCCAGCAGCTCGGGAGGGGGTGAGCAGTACTTC
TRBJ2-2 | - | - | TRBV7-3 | CASSLTGQRTGELFF | TGTGCCAGCAGCCTAACCGGACAGAGAACCGGGGAGCTGTTTTTT
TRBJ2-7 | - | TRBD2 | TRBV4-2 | CASSQEAGGLYEQYF | TGTGCCAGCAGCCAAGAAGCGGGAGGTCTGTACGAGCAGTACTTC
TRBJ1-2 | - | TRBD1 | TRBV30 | CAWTTDREDGYTF | TGTGCCTGGACTACCGACAGGGAAGATGGCTACACCTTC
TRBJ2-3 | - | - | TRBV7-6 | CASSLETTGFRGTDTQYF | TGTGCCAGCAGCTTAGAGACCACAGGGTTTCGTGGCACAGATACGCAGTATTTT
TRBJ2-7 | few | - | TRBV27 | CASRKKDPGTPSYEQYF | TGTGCCAGCAGGAAGAAAGATCCAGGGACTCCCTCCTACGAGCAGTACTTC
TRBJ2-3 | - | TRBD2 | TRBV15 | CATSASGRASDTQYF | TGTGCCACCAGCGCAAGCGGGAGGGCCTCAGATACGCAGTATTTT
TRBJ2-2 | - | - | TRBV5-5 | CASSLSQLNTGELFF | TGTGCCAGCAGCTTGTCACAGTTGAACACCGGGGAGCTGTTTTTT
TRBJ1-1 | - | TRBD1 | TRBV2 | CASMDRMKSFF | TGTGCCAGCATGGACAGGATGAAGTCTTTCTTT
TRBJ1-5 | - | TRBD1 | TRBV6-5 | CASRGTDSNQPQHF | TGTGCCAGCAGGGGGACAGATAGCAATCAGCCCCAGCATTTT
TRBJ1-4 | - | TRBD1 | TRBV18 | CASSSRTNRGPTNEKLFF | TGTGCCAGCTCATCGAGGACTAACAGGGGCCCAACTAATGAAAAACTGTTTTTT
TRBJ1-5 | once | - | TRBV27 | CASSKRTAYSNQPQHF | TGTGCCAGCAGTAAGAGGACAGCGTATAGCAATCAGCCCCAGCATTTT
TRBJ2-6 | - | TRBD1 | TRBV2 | CASSVQGAVGANVLTF | TGTGCCAGCAGTGTTCAGGGGGCGGTTGGGGCCAACGTCCTGACTTTC
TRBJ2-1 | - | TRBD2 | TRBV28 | CASSTPAGGRYNEQFF | TGTGCCAGCAGTACCCCAGCGGGAGGGCGTTACAATGAGCAGTTCTTC
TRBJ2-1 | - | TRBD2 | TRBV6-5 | CASRSGTSGTNEQFF | TGTGCCAGCAGATCCGGGACTAGCGGGACCAATGAGCAGTTCTTC
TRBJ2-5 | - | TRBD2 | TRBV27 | CASSMLGLVRETQYF | TGTGCCAGCAGTATGTTGGGACTAGTGCGAGAGACCCAGTACTTC
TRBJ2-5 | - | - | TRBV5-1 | CASSSTNSKQETQYF | TGCGCCAGCAGCTCGACCAACAGCAAACAAGAGACCCAGTACTTC
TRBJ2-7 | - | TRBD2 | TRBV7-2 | CASSPAGVEQYF | TGTGCCAGCAGCCCAGCGGGGGTCGAGCAGTACTTC
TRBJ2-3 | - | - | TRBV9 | CASSAVLEGTDTQYF | TGTGCCAGCAGCGCAGTGCTAGAGGGCACAGATACGCAGTATTTT
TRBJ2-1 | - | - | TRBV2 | CASSEQGVNEQFF | TGTGCCAGCAGTGAGCAGGGCGTCAATGAGCAGTTCTTC
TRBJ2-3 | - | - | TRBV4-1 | CASSRARSDTQYF | TGCGCCAGCAGCCGAGCCCGTTCAGATACGCAGTATTTT
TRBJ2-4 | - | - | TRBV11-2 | CASSFVRDRVNIQYF | TGTGCCAGCAGCTTCGTCCGGGATCGGGTAAACATTCAGTACTTC
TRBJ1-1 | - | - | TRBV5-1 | CASSSRGGGMNTEAFF | TGCGCCAGCAGCTCCCGGGGAGGAGGTATGAACACTGAAGCTTTCTTT
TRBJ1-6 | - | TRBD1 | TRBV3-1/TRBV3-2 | CASSQDLVQGSSYNSPLHF | TGTGCCAGCAGCCAAGATCTGGTACAGGGGAGCTCCTATAATTCACCCCTCCACTTT
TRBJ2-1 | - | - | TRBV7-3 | CASSLTREAYNEQFF | TGTGCCAGCAGCTTAACACGGGAAGCCTACAATGAGCAGTTCTTC
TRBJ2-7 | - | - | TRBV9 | CASSVALKSVLIF | TGTGCCAGCAGCGTAGCTTTGAAGAGCGTCCTTATATTC
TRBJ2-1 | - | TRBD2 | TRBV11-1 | CASSLVTSGRPNEQFF | TGTGCCAGCAGCTTAGTGACTAGCGGGAGGCCGAATGAGCAGTTCTTC
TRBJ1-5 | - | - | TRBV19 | CASSIKGVKQPQHF | TGTGCCAGTAGTATAAAGGGGGTAAAGCAGCCCCAGCATTTT